This T cell receptor (beta chain) derives from a study of siplizumab effects on memory and regulatory T cells. Regarding the study as a whole: Researchers could map only a minor fraction of alloreactive clones to unstimulated subsets. Most proliferating CD4+ or CD8+ clones, roughly 75-97%, had no naive or memory assignment. Memory cells seemed less diverse than naive T cells, which seemed major alloresponse contributors.

The CDR3 loop spans 14 amino acids. J lost 1 base, V lost 5 bases, and 2 bases had no gene match. Germline CDR1 and CDR2: MNHEY and SMNVEV (reference sequence). Method: immunoSEQ multiplex PCR; TCRdb's copy keeps in-frame clones and lacks some. Of 95,000 to 130,000 clones listed, approximately 94% are singletons. About this clone itself: Its antigen is not known.

This TCR derives from a human donor in good health. What was sequenced was non-Treg CD4+ T cells sorted from blood. The chain uses TRBV27 and TRBJ1-3; 7 nucleotides align to TRBD1. The CDR3 is CASSGTVSGNTIYF. The DNA for the CDR3 is TGTGCCAGCAGTGGGACAGTTTCTGGAAACACCATATATTTT.